A selection of T cell receptor beta chains follows, all from one sample in a study of blood T cell repertoires in COVID-19. The method was immunoSEQ multiplex PCR; TCRdb's version includes in-frame clones alone and lacks a portion of them. The sample records fewer than 200,000 clones, roughly 83% being singletons. The sample comprised PBMCs or T cells enriched from blood (not recorded which). The receptors come from a woman in her forties or fifties who had recovered from COVID-19. Both conserved end residues are part of each CDR3. The D gene is left open where the match is weak. Clone size is given for some rows only: seen once, a few or many times, or a class if the clone is expanded.

TRBD2 | TRBJ2-5 | TRBV2 | - | CASRGGGETQYF | TGTGCCAGCAGAGGCGGGGGGGAGACCCAGTACTTC
- | TRBJ1-1 | TRBV11-3 | - | CASSRNGGMGTEAFF | TGTGCCAGCAGCCGCAATGGAGGCATGGGCACTGAAGCTTTCTTT
- | TRBJ2-3 | TRBV5-4 | - | CASSLDRLPDTQYF | TGTGCCAGCAGCTTGGACAGGCTCCCAGATACGCAGTATTTT
- | TRBJ2-1 | TRBV9 | - | CASSVSGNLYNEQFF | TGTGCCAGCAGCGTGAGCGGTAACCTATACAATGAGCAGTTCTTC
- | TRBJ1-5 | TRBV2 | few | CASRASSGLSNQPQHF | TGTGCCAGCAGAGCTAGTAGCGGACTTAGCAATCAGCCCCAGCATTTT
TRBD2 | TRBJ2-1 | TRBV7-2 | - | CASSSLAGLYNEQFF | TGTGCCAGCAGCTCCCTAGCGGGCCTCTACAATGAGCAGTTCTTC
- | TRBJ1-6 | TRBV7-3 | - | CASSLLNSPLHF | TGTGCCAGCAGCTTACTCAATTCACCCCTCCACTTT
- | TRBJ2-5 | TRBV2 | - | CARGAQETQYF | TGTGCCAGGGGCGCCCAAGAGACCCAGTACTTC
TRBD1 | TRBJ1-1 | TRBV7-3 | - | CASSPGTGGTEAFF | TGTGCCAGCAGCCCGGGGACAGGGGGCACTGAAGCTTTCTTT
- | TRBJ1-4 | TRBV3-1/TRBV3-2 | - | CASSGGWEPDNEKLFF | TGTGCCAGCAGCGGAGGCTGGGAGCCTGATAATGAAAAACTGTTTTTT
TRBD1 | TRBJ1-1 | TRBV6-5 | - | CASSSRDRGLGAFF | TGTGCCAGCAGTAGCCGGGACAGGGGGCTGGGGGCTTTCTTT
- | TRBJ1-5 | TRBV30 | - | CAWSRMGSGGNQPQHF | TGTGCCTGGAGTCGGATGGGTTCGGGAGGCAATCAGCCCCAGCATTTT
- | TRBJ1-3 | TRBV25-1 | - | CASSYGSGNTIYF | TGTGCCAGCAGTTATGGTAGCGGAAACACCATATATTTT
- | TRBJ2-1 | TRBV11-2 | - | CASSLGRDSGYNEQFF | TGTGCCAGCAGCCTTGGCCGTGATAGCGGATACAATGAGCAGTTCTTC
- | TRBJ1-6 | TRBV23-1 | - | CASSQYEGMNNSPLHF | TGCGCCAGCAGTCAATATGAGGGTATGAATAATTCACCCCTCCACTTT
TRBD1 | TRBJ1-2 | TRBV6-2/TRBV6-3 | - | CASSPGQGARYRDYGYTF | TGTGCCAGCAGTCCCGGACAGGGAGCCCGTTATCGTGACTATGGCTACACCTTC